A single TCR beta chain is shown here with its context. Its specific antigen is unknown. No quality values exist for individual bases; no much larger clone is one base distant. This entry is derived from a study of blood T cell repertoires in COVID-19 (dated by TCRdb to 2018 to 2021). A note on the overall study: Collaborator samples came from the United States, Italy and Spain and covered acute and convalescent phases of COVID-19. The material from the prospective study consisted of cDNA or gDNA derived from T cells, B-cell-depleted T cells, or PBMCs. Deeply sampled blood TCRbeta repertoires from subjects exposed to, actively infected with, or recovered from COVID-19 were included in the dataset. A freely available public database, intended as a resource for researchers studying the immune response to SARS-CoV-2, is where the repertoires were released. The samples were drawn from two sources: the first 160 participants of the ongoing ImmuneRACE study, and over 950 subjects contributed by 6 global collaborators. A de-identified subject ID, COVID-19 status, age in years and sex were almost always included in the sample metadata. HLA class I and class II types, where available, came from metadata supplied by the sample provider rather than from assay-based typing.

Participants in the prospective study were aged about 18 to 100 years, lived in some 24 United States geographic areas, and enrolled through a virtual design. In the prospective study, participants were assigned to cohorts based on the clinical history participants reported in a screening survey and a study questionnaire. Recovered participants in ImmuneRACE Cohort 3 were defined as having two consecutive negative NP/OP PCR tests, clearance from a healthcare professional, or resolution of symptoms. In the prospective study, mobile phlebotomists collected whole blood, serum and a nasopharyngeal or oropharyngeal swab from each participant. Over an approximately 2-month period, participants in the prospective study had the option of providing additional blood draws and questionnaires. Prospective study blood samples were shipped either frozen or at room temperature before DNA extraction. The CDR1 and CDR2 encoded by the germline V gene are SGHTA and FQGNSA. The CDR3 covers 13 residues, taking in both the cysteine and the phenylalanine. This entry keeps only the CDR3 DNA: 39 bases, framed from base 1. V sheds 8 bases and J sheds 0 bases, leaving 11 bases between their ends.

The immunoSEQ Assay, a bias-controlled multiplex PCR, was used to amplify TCRbeta CDR3 regions from genomic DNA. From the authors' description of their analysis: The number of nucleated cells in each sample was estimated by amplification of reference gene primers within the assay. Sequence reads were collapsed and filtered to measure the absolute abundance of every unique TCRbeta CDR3 rearrangement. For each sample, productive Simpson clonality was calculated as the square root of Simpson's diversity index across productive rearrangements. Imported from immuneACCESS, the table was reduced by TCRdb to in-frame sequences with V and J called. These copies leave out some clones; in studies compared against another copy, an unresolved V gene accounts for under half, and the cause of the remainder is not known. Clone size and the V and J calls come from that table; the DNA yielded D and trimming. Present in this sample are 150,000 or so clones, about four fifths of which were seen just once. The leading ten clones occupy approximately 18% of the sample.

What the authors observed across the whole study: The quantity of clinical and demographic metadata differed by source and by participant and was supplied without curation.

The sequence joins TRBV7-2 to TRBJ2-7, and TRBD1 may be the D gene, going by 5 matching bases. This receptor was identified in a man aged 55-75 years who had recovered from COVID-19. Sequencing was performed on PBMCs or T cells enriched from blood (not recorded which). The CDR3 in this case is CASARTFSYEQYF. The DNA sequence is as follows: TGTGCCAGCGCTCGGACATTCTCCTACGAGCAGTACTTC.